Here is one T cell receptor beta chain with its context. Its antigen is unknown. It has no much larger one-base neighbor in the sample; base qualities were not kept. Between the V and J ends, shortened by 6 bases and 9 bases respectively, the junction contains 15 bases. CDR1 and CDR2 are drawn from the germline V gene (reference sequence): LNHDA, SQIVND. CDR3 length: 14 amino acids, cysteine to phenylalanine. The only DNA kept is the CDR3, 42 bases in frame from the first base. TCRbeta CDR3 regions were amplified from genomic DNA by means of the immunoSEQ Assay, a bias-controlled multiplex PCR. In the source study's methods: Within the assay, amplification of reference gene primers was used to estimate how many nucleated cells each sample contained. To quantify the absolute abundance of each unique TCRbeta CDR3 rearrangement, sequence reads were collapsed and filtered. For each sample, productive Simpson clonality was calculated by taking the square root of Simpson's diversity index across productive rearrangements. TCRdb holds this immuneACCESS table with in-frame rearrangements only. Some clones are missing; in checked studies, unresolved V genes explain under half, and the rest has no known cause. Clone size and V and J calls were adopted from that table, with D and trimming inferred from the DNA. In this sample the table shows hundreds of thousands of clones, around nine tenths of which occur a single time. Clones ranked in the top ten supply over 6% of the sample.

Participants in the prospective study were aged roughly 18 to 89 years, lived in 24 United States geographic areas, and enrolled through a virtual design. To assign participants to cohorts, the prospective study relied on clinical history that participants themselves reported in a screening survey and a study questionnaire. Recovered participants in ImmuneRACE Cohort 3 were defined as having two consecutive negative NP/OP PCR tests, clearance from a healthcare professional, or resolution of symptoms. In the prospective study, whole blood, serum and a nasopharyngeal or oropharyngeal swab were collected from each participant by mobile phlebotomists. Over an approximately 2-month period, participants in the prospective study had the option of providing additional blood draws and questionnaires. Prospective study blood samples were shipped either frozen or at room temperature before DNA extraction.

The sample comes from a study of blood T cell repertoires in COVID-19 (dated by TCRdb to 2019 to 2021). Describing the broader study: Samples covering the acute and convalescent phases of COVID-19 were provided by collaborators in the United States, Italy and Spain. The prospective study material was composed of cDNA or gDNA derived from T cells, B-cell-depleted T cells, or PBMCs. The dataset comprised deeply sampled blood TCRbeta repertoires from subjects exposed to, actively infected with, or recovered from COVID-19. A freely available public database, intended as a resource for researchers studying the immune response to SARS-CoV-2, is where the repertoires were released. The samples were drawn from two sources: the first 160 participants of the ongoing ImmuneRACE study, and over 950 subjects contributed by 6 global collaborators. The sample metadata nearly always contained a de-identified subject ID, COVID-19 status, age in years and sex. HLA class I and class II types, where available, came from metadata supplied by the sample provider rather than from assay-based typing. Study-level results and caveats: How much clinical and demographic metadata was included differed by source and by participant, and the metadata was provided uncurated.

The sequenced material came from PBMCs or T cells enriched from blood (not recorded which). The TCR originated in a woman in her forties who had recovered from COVID-19. The chain links TRBV19 with TRBJ1-6; a tentative D match to TRBD1 spans 6 bases. The CDR3 here reads CASSPGLGGSPLHF. The sequenced DNA is TGTGCCAGTAGCCCTGGACTAGGGGGTTCACCCCTCCACTTT.